These 32 T cell receptor beta chains came from one sample sequenced in a study of a mutant IDH1 vaccine in newly diagnosed glioma (dated by TCRdb to the early 2020s). The time point label corresponds to: week 47, end of study. A 20-mer mutant IDH1 peptide at 300 micrograms in Montanide made up each vaccine dose, which was injected subcutaneously together with topical imiquimod. Library generation was performed with the immunoSEQ multiplex PCR assay. TCRdb's version of the immuneACCESS table is confined to in-frame rearrangements and falls short of the full clone set. An unresolved V gene accounts for under half of the shortfall where checked; the remainder is of unknown origin. The sample yields 10,000 to 15,000 clones; around three quarters were counted once. Clones ranked in the top ten supply roughly 3.9% of the sample. For these receptors, no antigen is known. Sequenced material: PBMCs, taken from a glioma patient whose treatment included an IDH1 peptide vaccine. The source of these receptors is a woman between 40 and 55 years old with glioma.

The rearrangement links TRBV2 to TRBJ2-3; D is unclear. CDR3 length: 14 residues. V was trimmed by 2 bases and J by 0 bases, leaving 6 bases between them. Germline V gene sequence: CDR1 SNHLY, CDR2 FYNNEI. The CDR3 coding sequence is TGTGCCAGCAGTGAACAGACAAGCACAGATACGCAGTATTTT. Its translation: CASSEQTSTDTQYF.

The chain couples TRBV4-3 to TRBJ1-2; TRBD1 agrees at 8 bases. CDR1 is LGHNA, CDR2 YSLEER, per germline. After removal of 3 bases from V and 4 bases from J, the junction contained 13 bases not matched to a gene. CDR3 size: 17 residues. In nucleotides, the CDR3 is TGCGCCAGCAGCCATGGCCTTCGACAGGGGTCGCCCTATGGCTACACCTTC. Protein product: CASSHGLRQGSPYGYTF.

Only a few counts were recorded for this clone. The chain joins TRBV5-5 to TRBJ1-1; D not resolved. V lost 0 bases and J 1 base, leaving 10 bases between the germline ends. The CDR3 extends over 15 amino acids. Per the germline V gene, CDR1 is SGHKS and CDR2 is YYEKEE (reference sequence). This CDR3 reads CASSLAPGRNTEAFF. In DNA form, the CDR3 reads TGTGCCAGCAGCTTGGCCCCGGGGAGGAACACTGAAGCTTTCTTT.

The chain is built from TRBV10-3 and TRBJ2-7; D remains ambiguous. Trimming removed 6 bases from V and 2 bases from J, with 11 bases in between. Germline CDR1 reads ENHRY; CDR2 reads SYGVKD. This CDR3 region has 13 residues. The CDR3 coding sequence is TGTGCCATCAGAGGTTCGGAGACCTACGAGCAGTACTTC. Translated, it gives CAIRGSETYEQYF.

The gene calls are TRBV10-3 and TRBJ1-3; D perhaps matches TRBD1 (6 bases). The CDR3 contains 14 residues. Germline CDR1 and CDR2: ENHRY and SYGVKD. V dropped 6 bases and J dropped 1 base, with 10 bases sitting between them. CDR3 in amino acids: CAISDRSSGNTIYF. The DNA of the CDR3 is TGTGCCATCAGCGACAGGTCGTCTGGAAACACCATATATTTT.

This clone showed up just once. The chain combines TRBV27 with TRBJ2-7; D might be TRBD1 (6 bases). The CDR3 spans 14 residues. V was trimmed by 5 bases and J by 0 bases, leaving 11 bases between them. Germline-derived CDR1 and CDR2 are MNHEY and SMNVEV (reference sequence). The CDR3 nucleotides are TGTGCCAGCAGTCTCGACAGGCTCTCCTACGAGCAGTACTTC. This encodes CASSLDRLSYEQYF.

This chain connects TRBV15 to TRBJ2-1, with 8 bases matching TRBD2. The CDR3 consists of 17 residues. V lost 0 bases to trimming and J lost 2 bases; unmatched junction nucleotides: 6. Germline-derived CDR1 and CDR2 are LNHNV and YYDKDF (reference sequence). The CDR3 here is CATSREGASGPYNEQFF. Here the CDR3 DNA reads TGTGCCACCAGCAGAGAGGGGGCTAGCGGGCCCTACAATGAGCAGTTCTTC.

This clone showed up just a few times. The chain joins TRBV25-1 to TRBJ2-7; no clear D. V dropped 3 bases and J dropped 7 bases, with 10 bases sitting between them. The CDR3 contains 12 residues. Looked up from germline, CDR1 is MGHDK and CDR2 is SYGVNS. This CDR3 reads CASSDESREQYF. In nucleotides, the CDR3 is TGTGCCAGCAGTGACGAATCTCGGGAGCAGTACTTC.

This chain connects TRBV6-5 to TRBJ2-3; D is ambiguous. Germline V gene sequence: CDR1 MNHEY, CDR2 SVGAGI. V dropped 0 bases and J dropped 3 bases, with 7 bases sitting between them. The CDR3 has 14 residues. CDR3 bases: TGTGCCAGCAGTTACTCGAAAGTTACAGATACGCAGTATTTT. Protein sequence: CASSYSKVTDTQYF.

The J gene is TRBJ2-2, the V gene TRBV5-1; no firm D call. Germline V gene data show CDR1 as SGHRS and CDR2 as YFSETQ. This CDR3 is built from 16 residues. Between the trimmed V and J ends, which lost 7 bases and 0 bases, there was a span of 16 bases. This chain's CDR3 is CASSEGIQTNTGELFF. CDR3 nucleotides: TGCGCCAGCTCCGAAGGGATACAGACGAACACCGGGGAGCTGTTTTTT. Filled out from reference TRBV5-1 and TRBJ2-2, the complete variable domain reads KAGVTQTPRYLIKTRGQQVTLSCSPISGHRSVSWYQQTPGQGLQFLFEYFSETQRNKGNFPGRFSGRQFSNSRSEMNVSTLELGDSALYLCASSEGIQTNTGELFFGEGSRLTVL.

The chain joins TRBV7-2 to TRBJ1-1; TRBD1 might be the D (5 bases). The CDR3 runs 14 residues. Trimming took 4 bases from V and 4 from J, leaving 13 bases between them. CDR1 is SGHTA, CDR2 FQGNSA, per germline. CDR3 in DNA: TGTGCCAGCAGCTGGACACGGGGTAGCACTGAAGCTTTCTTT. It translates to CASSWTRGSTEAFF. Using reference TRBV7-2 and TRBJ1-1 for the parts outside the CDR3, the full variable domain is GAGVSQSPSNKVTEKGKDVELRCDPISGHTALYWYRQSLGQGLEFLIYFQGNSAPDKSGLPSDRFSAERTGGSVSTLTIQRTQQEDSAVYLCASSWTRGSTEAFFGQGTRLTVV.

The rearrangement links TRBV6-1 to TRBJ1-5; 7 bases map to TRBD1. There are 15 residues in the CDR3. CDR1 and CDR2 (germline): MNHNS, SASEGT. With 0 bases clipped from V and 7 bases from J, the junction kept 6 bases outside the gene matches. CDR3 residues: CASSEAPTGVQPQHF. The CDR3 DNA is TGTGCCAGCAGTGAAGCTCCAACAGGGGTGCAGCCCCAGCATTTT.

The J gene is TRBJ2-5, the V gene TRBV27; D is perhaps TRBD2 (6 bases). Germline CDR1 is MNHEY and CDR2 is SMNVEV (reference sequence). This CDR3 spans 16 amino acids. Trimming left V 8 bases short and J 1 base short, with 20 bases between. Here the CDR3 reads CASRTFIAERQETQYF. The CDR3 bases are TGTGCCAGCCGTACCTTTATAGCGGAACGCCAAGAGACCCAGTACTTC.

The chain combines TRBV19 with TRBJ1-1; 8 bases match TRBD1. The CDR3 is 13 residues long. Germline loops: CDR1 LNHDA, CDR2 SQIVND (reference sequence). J was trimmed by 2 bases and V by 6 bases; bases with no gene match: 2. The CDR3 sequence: CASRDRANTEAFF. The CDR3 nucleotides read TGTGCCAGTAGGGACAGGGCCAACACTGAAGCTTTCTTT.

The gene calls are TRBV28 and TRBJ2-1; D is unresolved. Trimming took off 5 bases at V and 8 bases at J, with 7 bases between the two ends. Germline V lookup: CDR1 MDHEN, CDR2 SYDVKM. The CDR3 is made up of 11 amino acids. The CDR3 reads CASSKTYEQFF. CDR3 nucleotides: TGTGCCAGCAGTAAAACTTATGAGCAGTTCTTC.

The chain recombines TRBV27 with TRBJ1-1; no reliable D call. The germline V gene has CDR1 MNHEY and CDR2 SMNVEV (reference sequence). The CDR3 spans 13 residues. Between the trimmed V and J ends, which lost 0 bases and 7 bases, there was a span of 9 bases. The CDR3 region has the DNA TGTGCCAGCAGTTTATCTGTGGGAAATGAAGCTTTCTTT. Its translation: CASSLSVGNEAFF.

This chain links TRBV5-1 with TRBJ2-1; weak D call: TRBD2 (6 bases). With 2 bases removed from V and 5 bases from J, the gap between germline ends came to 11 bases. This CDR3 spans 14 amino acids. Germline V gene sequence: CDR1 SGHRS, CDR2 YFSETQ. In DNA, the CDR3 is TGCGCCAGCAGCTTAAAAGGGGAGGACAATGAGCAGTTCTTC. This encodes CASSLKGEDNEQFF.

V usage is TRBV5-6 and J usage is TRBJ2-3; D is unclear. The CDR3 is made up of 13 amino acids. V dropped 2 bases and J dropped 8 bases, with 12 bases sitting between them. Germline V lookup: CDR1 SGHDT, CDR2 YYEEEE. The CDR3 nucleotides read TGTGCCAGCAGCTTCTTGGAGTCAGGTACGCAGTATTTT. It encodes CASSFLESGTQYF.

The V gene is TRBV5-8, the J gene TRBJ2-7; tentative D call: TRBD1 (6 bases). CDR1 and CDR2 (germline): SGHTS, YDEGEE. This CDR3 has 14 residues. V lost 4 bases and J lost 0, with 11 bases in between. CDR3 bases: TGTGCCAGCAGCGCGAGGGGGTTCTCCTACGAGCAGTACTTC. Its translation: CASSARGFSYEQYF.

The gene calls are TRBV4-1 and TRBJ2-4, with D perhaps matching TRBD2 (6 bases). This CDR3 is 14 amino acids long. V lost 3 bases, J lost 4 bases, and 10 bases lay in between. The germline gives CDR1 MGHRA, CDR2 YSYEKL. In DNA, the CDR3 is TGCGCCAGCAGCCATCCTGCGGGGAAAAACATTCAGTACTTC. Its translation: CASSHPAGKNIQYF.

The chain links TRBV6-5 to TRBJ1-4; D uncertain. Germline CDR1 reads MNHEY; CDR2 reads SVGAGI. CDR3 length equals 13 residues. Trimming took 6 bases from V and 7 from J, leaving 12 bases between them. The DNA of the CDR3 is TGTGCCAGCAGGCCCCAGGCCATTGAAAAACTGTTTTTT. Its translation: CASRPQAIEKLFF.

The rearrangement uses TRBV2 and TRBJ2-6; no definite D call. CDR1 SNHLY and CDR2 FYNNEI come from the germline V gene. The V end was cut by 2 bases, the J end by 4 bases, with 12 bases between. CDR3 size: 16 residues. In nucleotides, the CDR3 is TGTGCCAGCAGTGAACAAGTTTTGGTAGGGGCCAACGTCCTGACTTTC. Translation: CASSEQVLVGANVLTF.

This clone appeared a few times. The chain employs TRBV7-3 and TRBJ2-3; the D gene could be TRBD1 or TRBD2 (5 bases each). V was clipped by 5 bases and J by 6 bases, with 15 bases between them. The CDR3 is made up of 14 amino acids. CDR1 is SGHTA and CDR2 is FQGTGA in the germline V gene. The CDR3 DNA sequence: TGTGCCAGCAGCCTCGGGACGAATGCGGATACGCAGTATTTT. Protein sequence: CASSLGTNADTQYF.

This sequence joins TRBV14 and TRBJ1-4, with D possibly TRBD1 on 5 matching bases. The V gene lost 3 bases and the J gene lost 4 bases, with 21 bases spanning the gap. From germline, CDR1 is SGHDN and CDR2 FVKESK. The CDR3 runs to 18 residues. Written as DNA, the CDR3 is TGTGCCAGCAGCCACCCTATTCCGGGACGGCCAGTTAATGAAAAACTGTTTTTT. This translates into CASSHPIPGRPVNEKLFF.

The chain couples TRBV6-6 to TRBJ1-5, with 9 bases that match TRBD1. This CDR3 is built from 15 residues. In germline, CDR1 is MNHNY, CDR2 SVGAGI (reference sequence). With 2 bases clipped from V and 3 bases from J, the junction kept 2 bases outside the gene matches. Here the CDR3 DNA reads TGTGCCAGCAGTTACAGACAGGGGGTCAATCAGCCCCAGCATTTT. It yields the protein CASSYRQGVNQPQHF.

This sequence joins TRBV9 and TRBJ2-5, with TRBD1 as a possible D gene (5 bases). The CDR3 is made up of 13 amino acids. Germline V gives CDR1 SGDLS, CDR2 YYNGEE. Trimming left V 3 bases short and J 1 base short, with 7 bases between. The CDR3 region is CASSGGSQETQYF. Written as DNA, the CDR3 is TGTGCCAGCAGCGGGGGCTCCCAAGAGACCCAGTACTTC.

V usage is TRBV27 and J usage is TRBJ2-7, with TRBD1 matching 11 bases. This CDR3 comprises 14 residues. Per the germline V gene, CDR1 is MNHEY and CDR2 is SMNVEV (reference sequence). V shed 2 bases, J shed 6 bases, and the junction held 3 bases outside the gene matches. Here the CDR3 DNA reads TGTGCCAGCAGTTTAACCGGGACAGGGGGCGAGCAGTACTTC. This translates into CASSLTGTGGEQYF.

This clone turned up a few times. CDR3 DNA: TGTGCCAGCAGTGAAGGGGGGACTATGAACACTGAAGCTTTCTTT. Amino acid sequence: CASSEGGTMNTEAFF. V is TRBV6-1 and J is TRBJ1-1; D is possibly TRBD1 (5 bases). V shed 1 base and J shed 0 bases, with 9 bases lying between them. The CDR3 totals 15 residues. The germline gives CDR1 MNHNS, CDR2 SASEGT.

The chain employs TRBV16 and TRBJ2-5, with a tentative D call TRBD2 (5 bases). The better agreement between TRBJ2-7 and the DNA end casts doubt on the J call. Looked up from germline, CDR1 is KGHSY and CDR2 is FQNENV. The CDR3 is 14 amino acids. This CDR3 is CASRRLRAAYEQYF. CDR3 bases: TGTGCCAGCAGGCGCCTGAGGGCGGCCTACGAGCAGTACTTC.

This clone is termed medium-sized. The chain carries TRBV9 and TRBJ1-1, with D possibly matching TRBD1 (5 bases). The CDR3 consists of 16 residues. Trimming left V 4 bases short and J 7 bases short, with 23 bases between. Germline V gene lookup returns CDR1 SGDLS and CDR2 YYNGEE. The CDR3 DNA reads TGTGCCAGCAGCCCTCACCGAACAGGACCCAAGGGTGAAGCTTTCTTT. Translated: CASSPHRTGPKGEAFF.

The V gene is TRBV7-9, the J gene TRBJ1-4; 7 positions agree with TRBD1. Germline V gives CDR1 SEHNR, CDR2 FQNEAQ (reference sequence). CDR3 size: 14 residues. V gave up 2 bases and J gave up 7 bases; unmatched junction bases: 4. The CDR3 nucleotides are TGTGCCAGCAGCTTACAGGGGGGAGGTGAAAAACTGTTTTTT. Amino acid sequence: CASSLQGGGEKLFF. Complete variable domain (other parts from reference TRBV7-9 and TRBJ1-4): DTGVSQNPRHKITKRGQNVTFRCDPISEHNRLYWYRQTLGQGPEFLTYFQNEAQLEKSRLLSDRFSAERPKGSFSTLEIQRTEQGDSAMYLCASSLQGGGEKLFFGSGTQLSVL.

The gene calls are TRBV5-1 and TRBJ2-2; D is ambiguous. CDR1 and CDR2 from the germline V gene are SGHRS and YFSETQ. V was cut by 2 bases and J by 11 bases, with 13 bases left in between. The CDR3 loop spans 13 amino acids. For the CDR3, the DNA is TGCGCCAGCAGCTTTACCGATCTCGGAGAGCTGTTTTTT. Translation gives CASSFTDLGELFF.